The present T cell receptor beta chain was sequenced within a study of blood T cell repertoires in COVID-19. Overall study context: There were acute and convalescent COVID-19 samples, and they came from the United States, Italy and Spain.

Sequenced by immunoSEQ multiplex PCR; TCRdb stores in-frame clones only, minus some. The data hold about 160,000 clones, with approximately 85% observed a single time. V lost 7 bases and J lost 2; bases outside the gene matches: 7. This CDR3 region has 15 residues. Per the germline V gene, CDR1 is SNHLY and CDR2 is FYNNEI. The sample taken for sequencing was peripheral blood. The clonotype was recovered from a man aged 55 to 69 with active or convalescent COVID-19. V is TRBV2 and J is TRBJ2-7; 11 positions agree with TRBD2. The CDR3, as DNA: TGTGCCAGCAAGGTGTCTAGCGGGGGGACCTACGAGCAGTACTTC. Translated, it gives CASKVSSGGTYEQYF.